Below are 32 T cell receptor beta chains sequenced from a single sample in a study of CD8 T cells in ankylosing spondylitis. These TCRs are of unknown antigen specificity. TCRdb processed the 5' RACE reads anew with MiXCR; each CDR3 protein has one entry. This table has about 540,000 distinct CDR3 sequences, about 13% appearing once. Study-level findings and limits: Among TCR beta sequences, a motif of several highly homologous variants appeared characteristic of ankylosing spondylitis blood.

What was sequenced was blood, either unsorted or a sorted T cell fraction (not recorded which). These receptors were taken from a male donor with ankylosing spondylitis.

This clonotype appeared many times. The V call is TRBV6-2 or TRBV6-3, the J call TRBJ2-3; no definite D call. CDR1 is MNHEY, CDR2 SVGEGT, per germline. V lost 8 bases to trimming and J lost 2 bases, with 17 bases between them. This CDR3 region has 15 residues. CDR3 residues: CASGVLNGVTDTQYF. In nucleotides, the CDR3 is TGTGCCAGCGGGGTCCTCAATGGGGTCACAGATACGCAGTATTTT.

This clonotype showed up many times. V gene TRBV7-9 combines with J gene TRBJ1-1, with D perhaps TRBD1 (5 bases). V lost 5 bases, J lost 0 bases, and 10 bases lay in between. CDR1 is SEHNR, CDR2 FQNEAQ, per germline (reference sequence). The CDR3 sequence is 14 residues long. CDR3 bases: TGTGCCAGCAGCCTCGGGGGGGTGAACACTGAAGCTTTCTTT. Amino acids: CASSLGGVNTEAFF.

The J gene is TRBJ2-1, the V gene TRBV24-1, with TRBD2 matching 11 bases. V shed 5 bases, J shed 0 bases, and the junction held 14 bases outside the gene matches. The CDR3 spans 20 residues. The germline gives CDR1 KGHDR, CDR2 SFDVKD. The CDR3 DNA follows: TGTGCCACCAGTGCCCTGACTAGCGGGAAGGTGGGGAGCTCCTACAATGAGCAGTTCTTC. This translates into CATSALTSGKVGSSYNEQFF.

This clonotype has more than one count but fewer than ten. The chain combines TRBV7-9 with TRBJ2-2; tentative D call: TRBD1 (5 bases). Germline V gene sequence: CDR1 SEHNR, CDR2 FQNEAQ (reference sequence). Between the trimmed V and J ends, which lost 5 bases and 9 bases, there was a span of 13 bases. This CDR3 spans 13 amino acids. CDR3 DNA sequence: TGTGCCAGCAGCGCGCAGGGTGTCTGGGAGCTGTTTTTT. Protein product: CASSAQGVWELFF.

This clonotype was detected only a few times. The V call is TRBV14, the J call TRBJ2-7, with D uncertain. CDR3 size: 15 residues. Germline values: CDR1 SGHDN, CDR2 FVKESK. The V end was cut by 4 bases, the J end by 5 bases, with 18 bases between. The CDR3 DNA reads TGTGCCAGCAGCCTCGGTTTGGCCTTTAGTCACGAGCAGTACTTC. This sequence encodes CASSLGLAFSHEQYF.

DNA of the CDR3: TGTGCCAGCAGTGAAATGAGGGAGACCCAGTACTTC. It yields the protein CASSEMRETQYF. The chain combines TRBV2 with TRBJ2-5, with no clear D. This CDR3 is 12 amino acids long. Trimming shortened V by 2 bases and J by 5 bases, and 6 bases separated the two germline ends. Germline V gives CDR1 SNHLY, CDR2 FYNNEI.

This sequence joins TRBV9 and TRBJ2-3, with TRBD2 matching over 15 bases. Germline V CDR1 and CDR2: SGDLS, YYNGEE. The CDR3 totals 16 residues. Losses at the gene ends were 2 bases for V and 3 bases for J; bases not matched to a gene: 1. The CDR3 DNA follows: TGTGCCAGCAGCGTGGGACTAGCGGGAGGTACAGATACGCAGTATTTT. Translating it yields CASSVGLAGGTDTQYF.

Ten or more counts support this clonotype. The chain links TRBV7-9 to TRBJ2-1, with TRBD2 identical over 14 bases. J lost 4 bases, V lost 5 bases, and 7 bases had no gene match. This CDR3 region has 17 residues. Germline values: CDR1 SEHNR, CDR2 FQNEAQ (reference sequence). CDR3 nucleotide sequence: TGTGCCAGCAGCCCTGGGACTAGCGGGAGCCATTACAATGAGCAGTTCTTC. Translating gives CASSPGTSGSHYNEQFF.

The V and J genes are TRBV11-3 and TRBJ2-1, with D uncertain. The CDR3 totals 12 residues. Trimming removed 0 bases from V and 15 bases from J, with 12 bases in between. CDR1 and CDR2 (germline): SGHNT, YENEEA. This CDR3 is CASSLDGPRRFF. CDR3 coding DNA: TGTGCCAGCAGCTTAGATGGGCCCAGGCGGTTCTTC.

The V gene is TRBV7-9, the J gene TRBJ2-1; 10 nucleotides match TRBD2. The CDR3 runs 15 residues. The germline CDR1 and CDR2 sequences are SEHNR and FQNEAQ (reference sequence). After removal of 4 bases from V and 4 bases from J, the junction contained 4 bases not matched to a gene. The CDR3 DNA sequence: TGTGCCAGCAGCTCACTAGCGGGAAAATACAATGAGCAGTTCTTC. It is translated as CASSSLAGKYNEQFF.

This clonotype came up many times. The rearrangement uses TRBV11-2 and TRBJ1-1; D perhaps matches TRBD1 (6 bases). The V gene's germline CDR1 is SGHAT and CDR2 FQNNGV. V lost 0 bases and J 10 bases, leaving 15 bases between the germline ends. This CDR3 has 14 amino acids. CDR3 DNA: TGTGCCAGCAGCTTAGATCTAATCAGGGGTGGAGCTTTCTTT. Encoded protein: CASSLDLIRGGAFF.

This clonotype has at least ten counts. The V call is TRBV3-1, the J call TRBJ2-7, with TRBD2 matching 7 bases. The CDR3 sequence is 14 residues long. Germline V gene sequence: CDR1 LGHDT, CDR2 YNNKEL (reference sequence). Trimming cost V 3 bases and J 7 bases; bases outside gene matches: 9. Here the CDR3 DNA reads TGTGCCAGCAGCCAGTTTACGGGAGGTCATGAGCAGTACTTC. It encodes CASSQFTGGHEQYF.

The genes are TRBV5-1 and TRBJ2-1; TRBD2 agrees at 15 bases. V shed 6 bases and J 3 bases; nucleotides not matched to a gene: 7. Germline values: CDR1 SGHRS, CDR2 YFSETQ. This CDR3 has 17 amino acids. The CDR3: CASTSGLAGGSYNEQFF. The CDR3 bases are TGCGCCAGCACATCGGGACTAGCGGGAGGAAGCTACAATGAGCAGTTCTTC. The variable domain in full, with the rest retrieved from reference TRBV5-1 and TRBJ2-1, is KAGVTQTPRYLIKTRGQQVTLSCSPISGHRSVSWYQQTPGQGLQFLFEYFSETQRNKGNFPGRFSGRQFSNSRSEMNVSTLELGDSALYLCASTSGLAGGSYNEQFFGPGTRLTVL.

A few counts support this clonotype. The chain couples TRBV24-1 to TRBJ2-3; 10 bases are shared with TRBD2. The CDR3 spans 16 residues. Germline lookup yields CDR1 KGHDR and CDR2 SFDVKD. The J segment lost 2 bases and the V segment lost 2 bases, leaving 3 bases of the junction unmatched. CDR3: CATSDYSGRYTDTQYF. The CDR3 bases are TGTGCCACCAGTGATTATAGCGGGAGGTACACAGATACGCAGTATTTT.

CDR3 region: CASNGFSYNEQFF. For the CDR3, the DNA is TGTGCCAGCAATGGTTTCTCCTACAATGAGCAGTTCTTC. V gene TRBV7-8 combines with J gene TRBJ2-1; no definite D call. The ends were cut back, 7 bases at V and 0 bases at J, with 7 bases in the middle. In germline, CDR1 is SGHVS, CDR2 FQNEAQ. The CDR3 covers 13 residues.

The V and J genes are TRBV20-1 and TRBJ2-7; 11 nucleotides align to TRBD2. The V and J ends lost 6 bases and 3 bases, in that order; junction bases with no gene match: 7. The germline CDR1 and CDR2 sequences are DFQATT and SNEGSKA (reference sequence). There are 14 residues in the CDR3. The CDR3 sequence: CSAPGTSGYYEQYF. The CDR3 coding sequence is TGCAGTGCGCCCGGGACTAGCGGCTACTACGAGCAGTACTTC.

This clonotype occurred a few times. The chain couples TRBV6-2 or TRBV6-3 to TRBJ2-5, with 7 bases fitting TRBD2. Losses at the gene ends were 4 bases for V and 5 bases for J; bases not matched to a gene: 10. The length of the CDR3 is 15 residues. Germline V gene data show CDR1 as MNHEY and CDR2 as SVGEGT. In DNA form, the CDR3 reads TGTGCCAGCAGTTTGCCACGGGGGGATAGTGAGACCCAGTACTTC. Translation gives CASSLPRGDSETQYF.

The rearrangement uses TRBV3-1 and TRBJ1-2; no firm D call. Deletions cut 0 bases from V and 7 bases from J, with 12 bases between. Germline V lookup: CDR1 LGHDT, CDR2 YNNKEL (reference sequence). The CDR3 loop spans 14 amino acids. This CDR3 is CASSQEWASGGYTF. CDR3 DNA sequence: TGTGCCAGCAGCCAAGAGTGGGCGTCGGGTGGCTACACCTTC.

The CDR3 is CASSPDRGQGQPQHF. As DNA, the CDR3 is TGTGCCAGCAGCCCGGACAGGGGCCAGGGTCAGCCCCAGCATTTT. V and J are TRBV5-5 and TRBJ1-5; 9 bases match TRBD1. The CDR3 has 15 amino acids. Germline assignment: CDR1 SGHKS and CDR2 YYEKEE (reference sequence). Trimming took 4 bases from V and 6 from J; bases not matched to a gene: 8.

This clonotype was seen only a few times. The V and J genes are TRBV2 and TRBJ2-7; 8 bases map to TRBD2. Looked up from germline, CDR1 is SNHLY and CDR2 is FYNNEI. The CDR3 is made up of 14 amino acids. V gave up 4 bases and J gave up 2 bases; unmatched junction bases: 4. In nucleotides, the CDR3 is TGTGCCAGCAGTGTAGCGGGGAGTACCTACGAGCAGTACTTC. Its translation is CASSVAGSTYEQYF.

This clonotype was seen a handful of times. The J gene is TRBJ2-1, the V gene TRBV9; D gene unclear. This CDR3 spans 13 amino acids. The V end was cut by 0 bases, the J end by 3 bases, with 4 bases between. Germline CDR1 is SGDLS and CDR2 is YYNGEE. As DNA, the CDR3 is TGTGCCAGCAGCGTAGTAGGCTACAATGAGCAGTTCTTC. Translating it yields CASSVVGYNEQFF.

The rearrangement uses TRBV19 and TRBJ2-3, with D possibly TRBD2 on 6 matching bases. V was shortened by 3 bases and J by 0 bases, with 13 bases between the two germline ends. The CDR3 runs to 16 residues. Germline-derived CDR1 and CDR2 are LNHDA and SQIVND (reference sequence). The CDR3 DNA reads TGTGCCAGTAGTATGGGTGGGGACTCCAGCACAGATACGCAGTATTTT. Its translation is CASSMGGDSSTDTQYF.

This clonotype has a handful of counts. The chain combines TRBV5-1 with TRBJ2-3; 8 bases align to TRBD2. CDR3 length: 16 residues. V lost 6 bases and J lost 3; bases outside the gene matches: 12. Germline values: CDR1 SGHRS, CDR2 YFSETQ. The CDR3 nucleotides read TGCGCCAGCACCGTCAGAGCGGGAGATAGAACAGATACGCAGTATTTT. It translates to CASTVRAGDRTDTQYF.

This clonotype was observed a few times. The J gene is TRBJ2-5, the V gene TRBV7-9, with D possibly matching TRBD1 (6 bases). The CDR3 loop spans 14 amino acids. Germline V gene sequence: CDR1 SEHNR, CDR2 FQNEAQ (reference sequence). V was trimmed by 6 bases and J by 3 bases, leaving 14 bases between them. The CDR3: CASRPRHREETQYF. The DNA of the CDR3 is TGTGCCAGCAGACCCCGACACAGGGAAGAGACCCAGTACTTC.

This clonotype has just a few counts. The chain's CDR3 is CASSFTGSTAYEQYF. CDR3 bases: TGCGCCAGCAGCTTCACAGGGAGTACGGCCTACGAGCAGTACTTC. The chain combines TRBV5-1 with TRBJ2-7; a possible D gene is TRBD1 (6 bases). Germline loops: CDR1 SGHRS, CDR2 YFSETQ. The CDR3 covers 15 residues. Trimming pared 2 bases from V and 2 bases from J, leaving 14 bases between.

This clonotype has just a few counts. The CDR3: CASSLGPSIYEQYF. As DNA, the CDR3 is TGTGCCAGCAGCTTAGGACCGAGTATCTACGAGCAGTACTTC. The genes are TRBV7-9 and TRBJ2-7, with D uncertain. With 1 base removed from V and 3 bases from J, the gap between germline ends came to 10 bases. From germline, CDR1 is SEHNR and CDR2 FQNEAQ (reference sequence). The CDR3 has 14 amino acids. Using reference TRBV7-9 and TRBJ2-7 for the parts outside the CDR3, the full variable domain is DTGVSQNPRHKITKRGQNVTFRCDPISEHNRLYWYRQTLGQGPEFLTYFQNEAQLEKSRLLSDRFSAERPKGSFSTLEIQRTEQGDSAMYLCASSLGPSIYEQYFGPGTRLTVT.

V and J are TRBV20-1 and TRBJ2-7, with D tentatively TRBD1 (6 bases). The germline V gene encodes CDR1 DFQATT and CDR2 SNEGSKA (reference sequence). Trimming shortened V by 4 bases and J by 0 bases, and 13 bases separated the two germline ends. The CDR3 is 14 amino acids. CDR3 sequence reads: CSAKNRGSSYEQYV. CDR3 in DNA: TGCAGTGCTAAAAATAGGGGGAGCTCCTACGAGCAGTACGTC.

V is TRBV2 and J is TRBJ1-1; D uncertain. There are 13 residues in the CDR3. Between the trimmed V and J ends, which lost 4 bases and 3 bases, there was a span of 9 bases. The V gene's germline CDR1 is SNHLY and CDR2 FYNNEI. CDR3 amino acids: CASSVEGHTEAFF. The CDR3 nucleotides read TGTGCCAGCAGTGTAGAGGGCCACACTGAAGCTTTCTTT.

This clonotype was counted between two and nine times. The chain joins TRBV18 to TRBJ2-5; D is undetermined. The CDR3 is 12 amino acids. V was trimmed by 7 bases and J by 5 bases, leaving 11 bases between them. Germline lookup yields CDR1 KGHSH and CDR2 LQKENI. CDR3: CASCLPRETQYF. CDR3 bases: TGTGCCAGCTGTTTACCGAGGGAGACCCAGTACTTC.

This sequence joins TRBV11-2 and TRBJ2-3, with a possible D match to TRBD1 (5 bases). The V end lost 5 bases, the J end lost 2 bases, and 11 bases lay between the germline ends. The CDR3 runs 14 residues. The germline V gene encodes CDR1 SGHAT and CDR2 FQNNGV. The CDR3 spells CASSTRQTTDTQYF. CDR3 nucleotides: TGTGCCAGCAGCACCCGACAGACCACAGATACGCAGTATTTT.

This sequence joins TRBV7-9 and TRBJ2-1; 8 bases agree with TRBD2. CDR1 and CDR2 (germline): SEHNR, FQNEAQ (reference sequence). The CDR3 runs to 15 residues. V lost 3 bases to trimming and J lost 7 bases; unmatched junction nucleotides: 8. CDR3 nucleotide sequence: TGTGCCAGCAGCTTGGGCGGGAGGAGGGATAATGAGCAGTTCTTC. Translation: CASSLGGRRDNEQFF.

This clonotype was seen at least ten times. The chain is built from TRBV3-1 and TRBJ1-5; a possible D gene is TRBD1 (5 bases). V lost 4 bases and J lost 1, with 11 bases in between. The CDR3 is 15 amino acids. The germline V gene has CDR1 LGHDT and CDR2 YNNKEL (reference sequence). The CDR3 loop is CASSPQGASNQPQHF. As DNA, the CDR3 is TGTGCCAGCAGCCCCCAAGGGGCAAGCAATCAGCCCCAGCATTTT.